This T cell receptor (beta chain) was recorded in a study of a mutant IDH1 vaccine in newly diagnosed glioma. Whole-study context: Investigators started vaccination 4-6 weeks after radiotherapy alone, or with temozolomide cycles. General study results and limits: Most patients, 85% to 95%, showed vaccine-induced immune responses. Alterations occurring in top peripheral T cell clonotypes seemed unrelated to pseudoprogression.

TCRdb's table, derived via immunoSEQ multiplex PCR, lists solely in-frame clones and lacks some. This table holds about 62,000 clones, less than 90% found once. The sample holds a few counts of this clone. The antigen remains undetermined. Noted time point: week 47, end of study. Every vaccine dose comprised 300 ug of mutant IDH1 20-mer peptide plus topical imiquimod. The study enrolled donors with new WHO grade 3 or 4 IDH1-mutant, ATRX-lost astrocytomas. Trimming removed 0 bases from V and 3 bases from J; junction bases left unmatched: 5. CDR1 SGHRS and CDR2 YFSETQ come from the germline V gene. The CDR3 is made up of 17 amino acids.

Sequencing was performed on PBMCs, taken from a glioma patient whose treatment included an IDH1 peptide vaccine. The sequence derives from a man aged 30 to 45 with glioma. The V call is TRBV5-1, the J call TRBJ1-6; 8 nucleotides align to TRBD1. This CDR3 is CASSLAVTGDYNSPLHF. The DNA for the CDR3 is TGCGCCAGCAGCTTGGCCGTGACAGGGGACTATAATTCACCCCTCCACTTT. The whole variable domain, remainder taken from reference TRBV5-1 and TRBJ1-6, is KAGVTQTPRYLIKTRGQQVTLSCSPISGHRSVSWYQQTPGQGLQFLFEYFSETQRNKGNFPGRFSGRQFSNSRSEMNVSTLELGDSALYLCASSLAVTGDYNSPLHFGNGTRLTVT.